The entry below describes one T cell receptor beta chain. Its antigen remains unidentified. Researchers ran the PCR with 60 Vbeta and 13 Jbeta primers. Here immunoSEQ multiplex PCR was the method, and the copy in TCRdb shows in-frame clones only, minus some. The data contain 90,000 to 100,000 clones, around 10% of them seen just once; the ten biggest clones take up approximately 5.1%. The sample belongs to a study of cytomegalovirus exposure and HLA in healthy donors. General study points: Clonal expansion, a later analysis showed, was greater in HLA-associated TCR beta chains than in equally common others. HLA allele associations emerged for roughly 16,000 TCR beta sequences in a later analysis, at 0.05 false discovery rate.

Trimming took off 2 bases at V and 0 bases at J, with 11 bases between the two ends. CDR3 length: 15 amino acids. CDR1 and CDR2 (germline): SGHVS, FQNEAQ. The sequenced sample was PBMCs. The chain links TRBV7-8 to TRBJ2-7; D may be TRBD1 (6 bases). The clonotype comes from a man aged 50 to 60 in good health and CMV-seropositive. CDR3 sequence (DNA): TGTGCCAGCAGCTTATTCCAGGGGAGCTCCTACGAGCAGTACTTC. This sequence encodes CASSLFQGSSYEQYF.